Presented here are 9 T cell receptor beta chains from one specimen sequenced in a study of cytotoxic CD8 clonotypes in ibrutinib-treated CLL. Produced via immunoSEQ multiplex PCR; TCRdb's table is partial and in-frame only. The repertoire holds hundreds of thousands of clones, with around four fifths as singletons. Sample: PBMCs, taken before ibrutinib treatment. The receptors here all came from a human donor with chronic lymphocytic leukemia.

The chain employs TRBV6-1 and TRBJ1-2, with a weak D call TRBD1 (5 bases). The CDR3 has 16 amino acids. Trimming stripped 4 bases from V and 0 bases from J, with 15 bases between. Germline values: CDR1 MNHNS, CDR2 SASEGT. The CDR3 DNA reads as TGTGCCAGCAGTGGCCGGGACGGGGAAGCTAACTATGGCTACACCTTC. The encoded protein is CASSGRDGEANYGYTF.

This chain connects TRBV5-4 to TRBJ2-3; 10 positions agree with TRBD2. Per the germline V gene, CDR1 is SGHNT and CDR2 is YYREEE (reference sequence). The CDR3 runs to 15 residues. The trim removed 4 bases at V and 6 bases at J, leaving 8 bases unmatched. CDR3 nucleotide sequence: TGTGCCAGCAGCACGGGACTAGCGAGAAAGGATACGCAGTATTTT. It yields the protein CASSTGLARKDTQYF.

The chain has TRBV30 and TRBJ2-1, with 10 positions matching TRBD1. The CDR3 covers 13 residues. V lost 5 bases, J lost 10 bases, and 8 bases stayed unmatched. Germline assignment: CDR1 GTSNPN and CDR2 SVGIG (reference sequence). The CDR3 loop reads CAWSRDRGDEQFF. CDR3 nucleotides: TGTGCCTGGTCCCGGGACAGGGGAGACGAGCAGTTCTTC.

The chain carries TRBV9 and TRBJ2-7, with 8 bases identical to TRBD1. This CDR3 region has 15 residues. Per the germline V gene, CDR1 is SGDLS and CDR2 is YYNGEE. V lost 4 bases, J lost 3 bases, and 9 bases stayed unmatched. CDR3 residues: CASSPQTGAFYEQYF. The DNA of the CDR3 is TGTGCCAGCAGCCCACAGACAGGGGCATTCTACGAGCAGTACTTC.

In its sample, this clone was seen once. V and J are TRBV5-1 and TRBJ2-3; D gene ambiguous. The ends were cut back, 0 bases at V and 2 bases at J, with 7 bases in the middle. The CDR3 has 14 amino acids. Germline CDR1 and CDR2: SGHRS and YFSETQ. CDR3 sequence reads: CASSLGRNTDTQYF. CDR3 in DNA: TGCGCCAGCAGCTTGGGCAGGAACACAGATACGCAGTATTTT.

V is TRBV19 and J is TRBJ1-2, with TRBD1 matching 10 bases. Trimming at V came to 0 bases and at J to 7 bases, leaving 5 bases not matched to a gene. Germline V gene data show CDR1 as LNHDA and CDR2 as SQIVND (reference sequence). CDR3 length equals 15 residues. The CDR3, as DNA: TGTGCCAGTAGTATAGATCGGGACAGGGGATTTGGCTACACCTTC. Encoded protein: CASSIDRDRGFGYTF.

The chain recombines TRBV2 with TRBJ2-5, with D possibly TRBD2 on 5 matching bases. Trimming left V 1 base short and J 1 base short, with 13 bases between. The germline V gene has CDR1 SNHLY and CDR2 FYNNEI. The CDR3 length is 16 residues. DNA for the CDR3: TGTGCCAGCAGTGAAGGGCTTGCGGGCCGCCAAGAGACCCAGTACTTC. Protein sequence: CASSEGLAGRQETQYF.

The J gene is TRBJ2-1, the V gene TRBV19; weak D call: TRBD2 (6 bases). Trimming pared 3 bases from V and 2 bases from J, leaving 8 bases between. The CDR3 loop spans 14 amino acids. From germline, CDR1 is LNHDA and CDR2 SQIVND (reference sequence). This CDR3 reads CASSMEGTYNEQFF. CDR3 DNA: TGTGCCAGTAGTATGGAGGGTACCTACAATGAGCAGTTCTTC.

The chain has TRBV5-1 and TRBJ2-2; D might be TRBD2 (6 bases). Germline V gene lookup returns CDR1 SGHRS and CDR2 YFSETQ. Trimming shortened V by 3 bases and J by 6 bases, and 12 bases separated the two germline ends. CDR3 size: 14 residues. CDR3 bases: TGCGCCAGCAGCTGGGGAGGAGAGGCCGGGGAGCTGTTTTTT. Translated: CASSWGGEAGELFF.